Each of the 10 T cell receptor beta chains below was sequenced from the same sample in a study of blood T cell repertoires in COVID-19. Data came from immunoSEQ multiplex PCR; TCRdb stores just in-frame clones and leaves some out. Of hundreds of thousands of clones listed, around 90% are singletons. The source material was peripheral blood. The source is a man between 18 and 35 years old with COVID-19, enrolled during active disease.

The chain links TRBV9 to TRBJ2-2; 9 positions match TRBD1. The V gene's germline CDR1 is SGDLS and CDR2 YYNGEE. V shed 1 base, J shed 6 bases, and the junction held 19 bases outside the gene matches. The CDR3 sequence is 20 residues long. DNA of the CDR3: TGTGCCAGCAGCGTAATGGACAGGGGTTTAGTCAGCGTTGAGGCCGGGGAGCTGTTTTTT. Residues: CASSVMDRGLVSVEAGELFF.

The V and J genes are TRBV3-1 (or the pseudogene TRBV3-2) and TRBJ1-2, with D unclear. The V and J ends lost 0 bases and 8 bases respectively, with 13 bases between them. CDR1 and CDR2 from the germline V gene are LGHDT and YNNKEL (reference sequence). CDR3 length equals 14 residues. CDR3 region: CASSQDPGMRGYTF. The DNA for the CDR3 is TGTGCCAGCAGCCAAGATCCCGGAATGAGGGGCTACACCTTC.

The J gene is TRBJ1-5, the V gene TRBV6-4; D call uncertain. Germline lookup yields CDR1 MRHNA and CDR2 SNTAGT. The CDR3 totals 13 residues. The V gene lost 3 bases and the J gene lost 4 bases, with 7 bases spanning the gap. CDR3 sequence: CASSESLNQPQHF. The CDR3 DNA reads TGTGCCAGCAGTGAATCCCTGAATCAGCCCCAGCATTTT.

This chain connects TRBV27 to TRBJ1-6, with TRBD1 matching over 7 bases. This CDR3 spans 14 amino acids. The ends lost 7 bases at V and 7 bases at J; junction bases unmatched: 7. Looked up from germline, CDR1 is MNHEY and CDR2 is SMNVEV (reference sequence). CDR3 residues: CASTLQGTNSPLHF. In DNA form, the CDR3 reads TGTGCCAGCACCTTACAGGGGACAAATTCACCCCTCCACTTT.

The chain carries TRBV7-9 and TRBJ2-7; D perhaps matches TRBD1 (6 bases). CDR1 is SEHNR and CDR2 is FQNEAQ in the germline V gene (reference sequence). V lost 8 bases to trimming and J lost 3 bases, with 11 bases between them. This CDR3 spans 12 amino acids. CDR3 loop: CASRDTNYEQYF. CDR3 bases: TGTGCCAGCCGGGACACTAACTACGAGCAGTACTTC.

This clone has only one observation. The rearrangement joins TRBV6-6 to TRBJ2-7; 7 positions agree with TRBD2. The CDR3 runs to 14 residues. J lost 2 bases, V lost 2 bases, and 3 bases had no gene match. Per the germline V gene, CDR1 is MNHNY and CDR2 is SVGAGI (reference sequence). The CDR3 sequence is CASSYTAGAYEQYF. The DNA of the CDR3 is TGTGCCAGCAGTTACACCGCGGGAGCCTACGAGCAGTACTTC.

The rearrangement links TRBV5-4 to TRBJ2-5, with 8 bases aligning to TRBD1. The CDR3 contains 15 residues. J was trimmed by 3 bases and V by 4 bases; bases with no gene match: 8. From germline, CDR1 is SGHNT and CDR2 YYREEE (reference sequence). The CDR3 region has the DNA TGTGCCAGCAGCGACCGGGACAGGAGTAAAGAGACCCAGTACTTC. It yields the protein CASSDRDRSKETQYF.

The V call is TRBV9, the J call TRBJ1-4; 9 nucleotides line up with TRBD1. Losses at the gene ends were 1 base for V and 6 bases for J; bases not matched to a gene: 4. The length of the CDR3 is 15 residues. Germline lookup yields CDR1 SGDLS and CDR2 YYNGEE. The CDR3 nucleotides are TGTGCCAGCAGCGTATGGACAGGGGTTGATGAAAAACTGTTTTTT. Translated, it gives CASSVWTGVDEKLFF.

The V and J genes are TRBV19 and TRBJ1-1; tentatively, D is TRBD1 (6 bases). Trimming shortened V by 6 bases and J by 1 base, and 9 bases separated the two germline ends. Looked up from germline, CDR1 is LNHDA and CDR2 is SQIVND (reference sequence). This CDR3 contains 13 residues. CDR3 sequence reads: CASRDRKNTEAFF. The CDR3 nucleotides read TGTGCCAGTAGGGACAGAAAGAACACTGAAGCTTTCTTT.

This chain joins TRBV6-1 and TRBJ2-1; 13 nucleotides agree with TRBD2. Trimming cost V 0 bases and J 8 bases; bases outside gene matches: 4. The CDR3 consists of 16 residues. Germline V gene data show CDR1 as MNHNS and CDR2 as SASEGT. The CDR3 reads CASSEAWTSGGDEQFF. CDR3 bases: TGTGCCAGCAGTGAAGCCTGGACTAGCGGGGGTGATGAGCAGTTCTTC.